This T cell receptor (beta chain) came from a study of a mutant IDH1 vaccine in newly diagnosed glioma. Study at large: Investigators started vaccination 4-6 weeks after radiotherapy alone, or with temozolomide cycles. Patients previously underwent radiotherapy, temozolomide, or both, and most underwent both.

Time point noted: week 11, during vaccination. Vaccine doses each comprised 300 ug of mutant IDH1 20-mer peptide, with topical imiquimod. New WHO grade 3 or 4 astrocytomas that were IDH1-mutant and ATRX-lost had been found in donors. Concerning this clone itself: The antigen is unknown. Sequence at one end of the junction differs from germline and may be a read error.

Broader study findings: Among top peripheral T cell clonotypes, changes seemed unrelated to pseudoprogression.

The length of the CDR3 is 15 residues. Per germline, CDR1 LNHDA and CDR2 SQIVND (reference sequence). Assay used: immunoSEQ multiplex PCR; TCRdb lists only in-frame clones, some missing. The top ten hold more than 9.5% of the sample, which has tens of thousands of clones, 60% to 75% seen once. J is TRBJ2-7 and V is TRBV19; D possibly matches TRBD1 or TRBD2 (6 bases each). Sequenced material: peripheral blood mononuclear cells (PBMCs), taken from a glioma patient whose treatment included an IDH1 peptide vaccine. This receptor was identified in a man aged 18 to 29 with glioma. Some clones in this sample may be carry-over from other donors' samples. The CDR3 reads CASGGHRDSTTSLLF. CDR3 DNA sequence: TGTGCCAGTGGGGGGCACAGGGACTCGACGACTTCTCTCCTCTTC.